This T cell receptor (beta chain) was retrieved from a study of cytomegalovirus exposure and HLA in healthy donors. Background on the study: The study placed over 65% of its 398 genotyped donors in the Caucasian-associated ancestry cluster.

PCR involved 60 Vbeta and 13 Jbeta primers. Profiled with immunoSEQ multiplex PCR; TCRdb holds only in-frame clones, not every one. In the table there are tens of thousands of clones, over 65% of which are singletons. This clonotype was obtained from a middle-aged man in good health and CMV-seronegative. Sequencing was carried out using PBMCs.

CDR3 protein: CASSQQGGSYGYTF. As DNA, the CDR3 is TGTGCCAGTAGTCAACAGGGGGGAAGCTATGGCTACACCTTC. J is TRBJ1-2 and V is TRBV19; 8 bases are shared with TRBD1. CDR1 and CDR2 (germline): LNHDA, SQIVND (reference sequence). V trimming: 5 bases; J trimming: 4 bases; junction bases outside the gene matches: 6. This CDR3 is built from 14 residues.